One sample yielded the 26 T cell receptor beta chains listed below, sequenced in a study of blood T cells in healthy people across ages. Primed by a sample-barcoded 5' primer and a J-beta primer mix, a second PCR proceeded for about 6 to 11 cycles. TCRdb re-analysed the 5' RACE reads in MiXCR, keeping a single row per CDR3 protein. The sample has about 620,000 distinct CDR3 sequences, roughly half seen once. Material: blood. These receptors originate from a woman older than 75 in good health.

This rearrangement joins TRBV18 to TRBJ1-2; possible D gene TRBD1, 6 bases. The germline V and J ends were trimmed by 1 base and 0 bases, with 9 bases remaining between them. CDR1 and CDR2 from the germline V gene are KGHSH and LQKENI. The CDR3 loop spans 15 amino acids. CDR3 in DNA: TGTGCCAGCTCACCACAGGGGGAGTCTAACTATGGCTACACCTTC. It is translated as CASSPQGESNYGYTF.

This clonotype was detected ten times or more. V and J are TRBV20-1 and TRBJ2-1, with a weak D call TRBD1 (5 bases). CDR1 and CDR2 (germline): DFQATT, SNEGSKA (reference sequence). V shed 6 bases and J shed 3 bases, with 15 bases lying between them. The CDR3 is 14 amino acids. The CDR3 DNA is TGCAGTGCCCCGGACATATTAGGCTACAATGAGCAGTTCTTC. It encodes CSAPDILGYNEQFF.

This chain joins TRBV3-1 and TRBJ2-2; TRBD1 aligns across 8 bases. Germline CDR1 reads LGHDT; CDR2 reads YNNKEL (reference sequence). CDR3 length: 15 amino acids. V lost 1 base, J lost 7 bases, and 5 bases stayed unmatched. Here the CDR3 DNA reads TGTGCCAGCAGCCAAGGCGCAGGGGGCGGCGGGGAGCTGTTTTTT. This gives the protein CASSQGAGGGGELFF.

This clonotype appeared once. V is TRBV12-3 or TRBV12-4 and J is TRBJ2-6; no clear D gene. The ends were cut back, 6 bases at V and 2 bases at J, with 17 bases in the middle. The CDR3 has 17 residues. The CDR3 sequence is CASSEQSIPTGANVLTF. The CDR3 DNA is TGTGCCAGCAGCGAACAGAGTATCCCGACTGGGGCCAACGTCCTGACTTTC.

This clonotype is a singleton in its sample. The rearrangement uses TRBV20-1 and TRBJ2-4; maybe TRBD1 (6 bases). V was shortened by 1 base and J by 0 bases, with 13 bases between the two germline ends. Germline V gene sequence: CDR1 DFQATT, CDR2 SNEGSKA (reference sequence). This CDR3 spans 16 amino acids. Here the CDR3 DNA reads TGCAGTGCTAGAGTGCGGACAGACTTAGCCAAAAACATTCAGTACTTC. Translating gives CSARVRTDLAKNIQYF.

The chain combines TRBV5-1 with TRBJ1-6; 7 nucleotides agree with TRBD1. The CDR3 has 14 amino acids. Germline-derived CDR1 and CDR2 are SGHRS and YFSETQ. Trimming cost V 3 bases and J 8 bases; bases outside gene matches: 5. The CDR3 region is CASSSDRVDSPLHF. As DNA, the CDR3 is TGCGCCAGCAGCTCAGACAGGGTGGATTCACCCCTCCACTTT.

The chain is built from TRBV27 and TRBJ2-5, with 10 bases matching TRBD1. The germline V gene has CDR1 MNHEY and CDR2 SMNVEV (reference sequence). The CDR3 contains 13 residues. V lost 10 bases, J lost 5 bases, and 7 bases stayed unmatched. This chain's CDR3 is CATRTGGGETQYF. As DNA, the CDR3 is TGTGCCACCCGGACAGGGGGTGGTGAGACCCAGTACTTC.

This clonotype appeared many times. The chain links TRBV12-5 to TRBJ2-1; D perhaps matches TRBD1 (7 bases). Germline loops: CDR1 LGHNT, CDR2 FRNRAP. The CDR3 runs to 14 residues. V lost 9 bases, J lost 7 bases, and 19 bases lay in between. The CDR3 DNA sequence: TGTGCTAGCTTATTGACAGGGAGGTCGAATGAGCAGTTCTTC. Translating it yields CASLLTGRSNEQFF.

On this clonotype itself: Being one base from a much bigger clone, this may be a read error. V usage is TRBV12-3 or TRBV12-4 and J usage is TRBJ2-5; D is undetermined. Trimming shortened V by 3 bases and J by 2 bases, and 13 bases separated the two germline ends. The CDR3 is made up of 15 amino acids. The CDR3 DNA reads TGTGCCAGCAGTTTCCGGACGGTATATCAAGAGACCCAGTACTTC. Translation: CASSFRTVYQETQYF.

CDR3 residues: CASSYSKSRGGYTF. CDR3 DNA: TGTGCCAGCAGTTACTCGAAGTCCCGGGGAGGCTACACCTTC. The chain combines TRBV6-5 with TRBJ1-2, with D hard to call. This CDR3 has 14 residues. V lost 0 bases and J lost 8, with 13 bases in between. Germline CDR1 is MNHEY and CDR2 is SVGAGI.

For the CDR3, the DNA is TGCAGTGCTAGAGATGTGGCCAAAAACATTCAGTACTTC. Its translation is CSARDVAKNIQYF. This chain uses TRBV20-1 with TRBJ2-4; D gene ambiguous. CDR1 and CDR2 from the germline V gene are DFQATT and SNEGSKA (reference sequence). V was clipped by 0 bases and J by 1 base, with 4 bases between them. This CDR3 spans 13 amino acids.

This clonotype was counted many times. V gene TRBV4-1 combines with J gene TRBJ2-3; weak D call: TRBD2 (5 bases). Trimming shortened V by 0 bases and J by 8 bases, and 9 bases separated the two germline ends. Germline-derived CDR1 and CDR2 are MGHRA and YSYEKL. The CDR3 has 13 amino acids. The CDR3 DNA reads TGCGCCAGCAGCCAAGACAGTGGGAGTACGCAGTATTTT. It codes for CASSQDSGSTQYF.

Note on this clonotype: A read error may be the cause here, since a much bigger clone is one base away. The gene calls are TRBV6-2 or TRBV6-3 and TRBJ2-7; 9 bases are shared with TRBD1. This CDR3 has 15 residues. J gave up 3 bases and V 7 bases, and 10 bases lay outside the gene matches. Germline CDR1 reads MNHEY; CDR2 reads SVGEGT. CDR3 DNA sequence: TGTGCCAGCATCCGGGCCGGGACAGGGTTCTACGAGCAGTACTTC. This sequence encodes CASIRAGTGFYEQYF.

The rearrangement uses TRBV9 and TRBJ1-2; D remains ambiguous. V shed 3 bases and J shed 6 bases, with 3 bases lying between them. CDR3 size: 10 residues. The germline V gene has CDR1 SGDLS and CDR2 YYNGEE. The CDR3, as DNA: TGTGCCAGCAGCGGGGATGGCTACACCTTC. It codes for CASSGDGYTF.

This chain joins TRBV6-2 or TRBV6-3 and TRBJ1-1; no clear D gene. Germline CDR1 is MNHEY and CDR2 is SVGEGT. Trimming took off 2 bases at V and 4 bases at J, with 8 bases between the two ends. This CDR3 comprises 13 residues. The CDR3 reads CASSYGLATEAFF. The CDR3 bases are TGTGCCAGCAGTTACGGGTTGGCCACTGAAGCTTTCTTT.

Only a few counts were recorded for this clonotype. The rearrangement links TRBV5-1 to TRBJ2-1; 10 bases are a match to TRBD2. Germline V CDR1 and CDR2: SGHRS, YFSETQ. V was clipped by 0 bases and J by 7 bases; unmatched bases: 7. The CDR3 length is 16 residues. CDR3: CASSLASGGARNEQFF. The CDR3 DNA reads TGCGCCAGCAGCTTGGCCAGCGGGGGGGCCCGGAATGAGCAGTTCTTC.

The table lists this clonotype with a few counts. This sequence joins TRBV14 and TRBJ2-6; no definite D call. Trimming shortened V by 3 bases and J by 7 bases, and 10 bases separated the two germline ends. CDR3 length: 14 amino acids. Germline CDR1 reads SGHDN; CDR2 reads FVKESK. This CDR3 is CASSHISLANVLTF. The CDR3 nucleotides read TGTGCCAGCAGCCATATCTCTCTCGCCAACGTCCTGACTTTC.

The V and J genes are TRBV30 and TRBJ1-2; the match to TRBD1 covers 8 bases. V gave up 3 bases and J gave up 8 bases; unmatched junction bases: 8. Per germline, CDR1 GTSNPN and CDR2 SVGIG (reference sequence). The CDR3 has 13 amino acids. CDR3 sequence reads: CAWSVAGTGGYTF. The CDR3 DNA is TGTGCCTGGAGCGTAGCCGGGACAGGAGGCTACACCTTC.

This clonotype was observed a handful of times. The chain's CDR3 is CASRPFLGPNEQFF. CDR3 sequence (DNA): TGTGCCAGCAGGCCTTTCTTGGGGCCAAATGAGCAGTTCTTC. The genes are TRBV12-3 or TRBV12-4 and TRBJ2-1; D possibly corresponds to TRBD1 (5 bases). The V and J ends lost 6 bases and 7 bases respectively, with 16 bases between them. The CDR3 totals 14 residues.

V usage is TRBV4-3 and J usage is TRBJ2-4; D is undetermined. The J call may be incorrect, as the DNA end agrees better with TRBJ2-5. Per germline, CDR1 LGHNA and CDR2 YSLEER. The CDR3 length is 14 residues. CDR3 in amino acids: CASSQGNLQETQYF. The CDR3 DNA is TGCGCCAGCAGCCAAGGGAACCTACAAGAGACCCAGTACTTC.

This clonotype is a singleton in its sample. This chain joins TRBV3-1 and TRBJ1-2, with D unresolved. CDR1 LGHDT and CDR2 YNNKEL come from the germline V gene (reference sequence). Trimming took off 3 bases at V and 3 bases at J, with 11 bases between the two ends. The length of the CDR3 is 14 residues. The CDR3 sequence is CASSHGRSHYGYTF. The DNA of the CDR3 is TGTGCCAGCAGCCACGGCAGATCACACTATGGCTACACCTTC.

This clonotype turned up a few times. The chain has TRBV9 and TRBJ2-2, with D perhaps TRBD1 (5 bases). Trimming stripped 0 bases from V and 5 bases from J, with 14 bases between. This CDR3 comprises 16 residues. Germline CDR1 SGDLS, CDR2 YYNGEE. CDR3 sequence reads: CASSVVTAFQTGELFF. The CDR3 DNA reads TGTGCCAGCAGCGTAGTGACAGCCTTTCAAACCGGGGAGCTGTTTTTT.

The CDR3 DNA sequence: TGCAGTGCTACGAGTCGGGGTTGGGACTACGAGCAGTACTTC. This translates into CSATSRGWDYEQYF. The chain has TRBV20-1 and TRBJ2-5, with a tentative D call TRBD2 (5 bases). The assigned J gene may be wrong: the sequence end matches TRBJ2-7 better. CDR1 and CDR2 from the germline V gene are DFQATT and SNEGSKA (reference sequence). The CDR3 spans 14 residues.

This clonotype was seen at least ten times. The chain carries TRBV28 and TRBJ2-5, with TRBD1 as a possible D gene (6 bases). Trimming pared 3 bases from V and 4 bases from J, leaving 15 bases between. Germline CDR1 is MDHEN and CDR2 is SYDVKM. The CDR3 totals 15 residues. The CDR3 is CASSFMGAVGETQYF. DNA of the CDR3: TGTGCCAGCAGTTTCATGGGGGCAGTGGGAGAGACCCAGTACTTC.

V usage is TRBV27 and J usage is TRBJ2-3; 8 bases map to TRBD2. This CDR3 has 15 residues. V gave up 3 bases and J gave up 3 bases; unmatched junction bases: 5. CDR1 and CDR2 from the germline V gene are MNHEY and SMNVEV (reference sequence). The CDR3 region is CASSFQRERTDTQYF. In DNA form, the CDR3 reads TGTGCCAGCAGTTTCCAGCGGGAGAGGACAGATACGCAGTATTTT.

The chain combines TRBV13 with TRBJ2-5; 10 positions agree with TRBD1. Germline V gene lookup returns CDR1 PRHDT and CDR2 FYEKMQ (reference sequence). The CDR3 covers 15 residues. Losses at the gene ends were 5 bases for V and 3 bases for J; bases not matched to a gene: 6. DNA for the CDR3: TGTGCCAGCAGCGAAGGGACAGGGGACAAAGAGACCCAGTACTTC. Protein product: CASSEGTGDKETQYF.